These 30 T cell receptor beta chains originate from one sample sequenced in a study of regulatory T cells in long-lasting Graves disease. TCR beta libraries were built with iRepertoire HTBI primers and Arm-PCR of CDR3 regions. TCRdb redid the calling of the multiplex PCR reads with MiXCR, one entry per CDR3 protein. The sample has roughly 520,000 distinct CDR3 sequences, around 12% seen once. Described time point: newly diagnosed GD, antithyroid drugs for less than 3 months. The TCR library was made from RNA extracted from PBMCs. The same data also went into a second study, on T cells in Graves' hyperthyroidism and ophthalmopathy.

The sample in question was peripheral blood mononuclear cells (PBMCs), obtained at new diagnosis, from a patient treated with antithyroid drugs. Source of these receptors: a young woman with Graves disease.

This clonotype was detected a few times. The chain has TRBV6-2 or TRBV6-3 and TRBJ2-4; 9 positions match TRBD2. The CDR3 is made up of 15 amino acids. V shed 2 bases, J shed 5 bases, and the junction held 4 bases outside the gene matches. Germline CDR1 is MNHEY and CDR2 is SVGEGT. CDR3 DNA sequence: TGTGCCAGCAGTTACAAGCCTAGCGGGGAAAACATTCAGTACTTC. Translation: CASSYKPSGENIQYF.

In its sample, this clonotype was seen a few times. This chain connects TRBV19 to TRBJ2-1; 9 bases match TRBD2. Germline lookup yields CDR1 LNHDA and CDR2 SQIVND (reference sequence). After removal of 9 bases from V and 7 bases from J, the junction contained 10 bases not matched to a gene. The CDR3 totals 14 residues. The CDR3, as DNA: TGTGCCAGCCATACCGGGACTAGCAAGAATGAGCAGTTCTTC. It codes for CASHTGTSKNEQFF.

This clonotype was counted many times. The genes are TRBV27 and TRBJ1-3; no reliable D call. Germline V gene data show CDR1 as MNHEY and CDR2 as SMNVEV (reference sequence). This CDR3 is built from 15 residues. Deletions cut 6 bases from V and 4 bases from J, with 16 bases between. The CDR3 sequence: CASSRTGLSGNTIYF. The CDR3 region has the DNA TGTGCCAGCAGCCGCACCGGCCTCTCGGGAAACACCATATATTTT.

This clonotype was seen ten or more times. The V gene is TRBV20-1, the J gene TRBJ2-5; 7 nucleotides match TRBD2. Germline loops: CDR1 DFQATT, CDR2 SNEGSKA (reference sequence). Trimming removed 3 bases from V and 2 bases from J; junction bases left unmatched: 6. The CDR3 loop spans 14 amino acids. CDR3 amino acids: CSARSTSKQETQYF. DNA of the CDR3: TGCAGTGCTAGGTCGACTAGCAAACAAGAGACCCAGTACTTC.

This clonotype has at least ten counts. This rearrangement joins TRBV10-3 to TRBJ1-1, with 9 bases matching TRBD1. The CDR3 is 15 amino acids. CDR1 is ENHRY and CDR2 is SYGVKD in the germline V gene. V shed 10 bases and J 2 bases; nucleotides not matched to a gene: 11. CDR3: CATRVQGAGNTEAFF. In DNA form, the CDR3 reads TGTGCCACCCGGGTACAGGGGGCGGGTAACACTGAAGCTTTCTTT.

J is TRBJ2-1 and V is TRBV6-9; TRBD2 aligns across 10 bases. CDR3 size: 15 residues. CDR1 and CDR2 from the germline V gene are MNHGY and SVAAGI. The junction had 8 bases not matched to a gene; V was cut back by 4 bases and J by 8 bases. CDR3 sequence (DNA): TGTGCCAGCAGTTCACCCGGACTAGCGGTCGATGAGCAGTTCTTC. This sequence encodes CASSSPGLAVDEQFF.

This clonotype was seen a few times. This chain links TRBV4-1 with TRBJ2-3; D is uncertain. This CDR3 spans 16 amino acids. Trimming pared 3 bases from V and 4 bases from J, leaving 17 bases between. Germline CDR1 is MGHRA and CDR2 is YSYEKL. The CDR3 DNA follows: TGCGCCAGCAGCCATTTCACCGGCGGCAGAGCAGATACGCAGTATTTT. Translation: CASSHFTGGRADTQYF.

As to this clonotype: A much larger clone is a single base away; this may be a read error. The CDR3 nucleotides read TGTGCCAGCAGCCTACGGATTACTAGCGGCAATGGGCAGTTCTTC. Protein: CASSLRITSGNGQFF. The chain carries TRBV28 and TRBJ2-1, with 8 nucleotides matching TRBD2. The CDR3 spans 15 residues. The germline V gene encodes CDR1 MDHEN and CDR2 SYDVKM.

This clonotype was picked up many times. The chain is built from TRBV30 and TRBJ1-1; D perhaps matches TRBD1 (6 bases). CDR3 length: 14 amino acids. Trimming removed 2 bases at V and 8 bases at J, with 18 bases between. The germline V gene has CDR1 GTSNPN and CDR2 SVGIG (reference sequence). CDR3 DNA sequence: TGTGCCTGGAGTTTGAGACACCGGGGGCAAGAAGCTTTCTTT. Its translation is CAWSLRHRGQEAFF. The complete variable domain, with remaining parts taken from reference TRBV30 and TRBJ1-1, reads SQTIHQWPATLVQPVGSPLSLECTVEGTSNPNLYWYRQAAGRGLQLLFYSVGIGQISSEVPQNLSASRPQDRQFILSSKKLLLSDSGFYLCAWSLRHRGQEAFFGQGTRLTVV.

The chain recombines TRBV2 with TRBJ2-5; maybe TRBD2 (5 bases). This CDR3 contains 14 residues. Germline V gene sequence: CDR1 SNHLY, CDR2 FYNNEI. Deletions cut 4 bases from V and 7 bases from J, with 16 bases between. CDR3 amino acids: CASSVSPGERTQYF. In nucleotides, the CDR3 is TGTGCCAGCAGTGTCAGCCCCGGGGAAAGGACCCAGTACTTC.

The V and J genes are TRBV4-3 and TRBJ2-7; tentatively, D is TRBD2 (5 bases). Germline-derived CDR1 and CDR2 are LGHNA and YSLEER. V was clipped by 1 base and J by 3 bases, with 16 bases between them. The CDR3 has 16 amino acids. CDR3: CASSQGLVGLSYEQYF. In DNA form, the CDR3 reads TGCGCCAGCAGCCAAGGATTAGTCGGACTCAGCTACGAGCAGTACTTC.

This clonotype was seen at least ten times. This chain links TRBV7-2 with TRBJ2-5; possibly TRBD2 for D (5 bases). The CDR3 runs 15 residues. The germline V gene has CDR1 SGHTA and CDR2 FQGNSA. The V end lost 5 bases, the J end lost 3 bases, and 16 bases lay between the germline ends. Here the CDR3 DNA reads TGTGCCAGCAGCGCGAGCTCGGGGAAGAAAGAGACCCAGTACTTC. It encodes CASSASSGKKETQYF. Together with reference TRBV7-2 and TRBJ2-5, the CDR3 gives the full variable domain: GAGVSQSPSNKVTEKGKDVELRCDPISGHTALYWYRQSLGQGLEFLIYFQGNSAPDKSGLPSDRFSAERTGGSVSTLTIQRTQQEDSAVYLCASSASSGKKETQYFGPGTRLLVL.

Concerning this clonotype itself: A much larger clone differs by one base, so this may be a read error. V is TRBV7-2 and J is TRBJ2-1; 12 positions match TRBD1. V dropped 5 bases and J dropped 11; count of bases not matched to a gene: 19. The CDR3 totals 18 residues. Per the germline V gene, CDR1 is SGHTA and CDR2 is FQGNSA. This chain's CDR3 is CASSRSGTGGARGNQQFF. CDR3 nucleotides: TGTGCCAGCAGCCGATCCGGGACAGGGGGCGCAAGGGGAAATCAGCAGTTCTTC.

In this sample, this clonotype turned up many times. This chain connects TRBV28 to TRBJ2-7; 9 bases map to TRBD1. Losses at the gene ends were 3 bases for V and 0 bases for J; bases not matched to a gene: 6. From germline, CDR1 is MDHEN and CDR2 SYDVKM. The CDR3 totals 16 residues. The CDR3 bases are TGTGCCAGCAGTTTCCGGGACAGGGTTTTCTCCTACGAGCAGTACTTC. It yields the protein CASSFRDRVFSYEQYF. The complete variable domain, with remaining parts taken from reference TRBV28 and TRBJ2-7, reads DVKVTQSSRYLVKRTGEKVFLECVQDMDHENMFWYRQDPGLGLRLIYFSYDVKMKEKGDIPEGYSVSREKKERFSLILESASTNQTSMYLCASSFRDRVFSYEQYFGPGTRLTVT.

This clonotype was counted between two and nine times. V gene TRBV7-9 combines with J gene TRBJ1-3; the D gene is possibly TRBD1 (6 bases). The V end lost 5 bases, the J end lost 8 bases, and 22 bases lay between the germline ends. Germline CDR1 and CDR2: SEHNR and FQNEAQ (reference sequence). The CDR3 is 16 residues long. CDR3 loop: CASSRGAGVKVHTIYF. The DNA for the CDR3 is TGTGCCAGCAGCCGGGGGGCCGGTGTTAAGGTACACACCATATATTTT. Full variable domain (missing parts from reference TRBV7-9 and TRBJ1-3): DTGVSQNPRHKITKRGQNVTFRCDPISEHNRLYWYRQTLGQGPEFLTYFQNEAQLEKSRLLSDRFSAERPKGSFSTLEIQRTEQGDSAMYLCASSRGAGVKVHTIYFGEGSWLTVV.

In its sample, this clonotype was seen many times. CDR3 coding DNA: TGCAGTGCCAGCGACGGTTCCTATGGCTACACCTTC. Translating gives CSASDGSYGYTF. The chain employs TRBV20-1 and TRBJ1-2, with D hard to call. Trimming removed 6 bases at V and 4 bases at J, with 12 bases between. Germline assignment: CDR1 DFQATT and CDR2 SNEGSKA (reference sequence). This CDR3 is built from 12 residues.

The chain combines TRBV10-3 with TRBJ1-2; a weak D match, TRBD1 (6 bases). Germline CDR1 is ENHRY and CDR2 is SYGVKD. The length of the CDR3 is 13 residues. V was clipped by 6 bases and J by 2 bases, with 10 bases between them. The CDR3 loop is CAISGGQNYGYTF. CDR3 sequence (DNA): TGTGCCATCAGCGGGGGGCAAAACTATGGCTACACCTTC.

This clonotype has a count of ten or more. The chain uses TRBV11-1 and TRBJ1-1; D is uncertain. The CDR3 is 14 amino acids. The V end was cut by 3 bases, the J end by 1 base, with 9 bases between. The germline V gene has CDR1 SGHAT and CDR2 FQDESV (reference sequence). In DNA, the CDR3 is TGTGCCAGCAGCTTTAGCGTGGGGAACACTGAAGCTTTCTTT. It is translated as CASSFSVGNTEAFF.

There are many counts of this clonotype. The chain recombines TRBV7-3 with TRBJ2-2; possibly TRBD1 for D (5 bases). CDR3 size: 13 residues. Trimming shortened V by 4 bases and J by 7 bases, and 10 bases separated the two germline ends. Per the germline V gene, CDR1 is SGHTA and CDR2 is FQGTGA. The CDR3 DNA reads as TGTGCCAGCAGCTCCAGACAGTTCGGGGAGCTGTTTTTT. Protein product: CASSSRQFGELFF.

This clonotype has more than one count but fewer than ten. A clone one base away is much larger, so this may be a read error. The V and J genes are TRBV12-5 and TRBJ2-1; 13 positions agree with TRBD2. There are 16 residues in the CDR3. Germline V gene sequence: CDR1 LGHNT, CDR2 FRNRAP. DNA for the CDR3: TGTGTTAGTGGCCCGGGACTAGCGGGGAGCTACAATGAGCAGTTCTTC. Protein: CVSGPGLAGSYNEQFF.

Details on this clonotype: A read error is the likely source, as a far larger clone sits one nucleotide away. This chain links TRBV4-1 with TRBJ2-7, with a weak D call TRBD1 (6 bases). The length of the CDR3 is 16 residues. CDR1 and CDR2 (germline): MGHRA, YSYEKL. This CDR3 reads CASSEDDRGSSYEQYF. Here the CDR3 DNA reads TGCGCCAGCAGCGAAGATGATAGGGGGAGCTCCTACGAGCAGTACTTC.

This clonotype was picked up many times. V and J are TRBV11-2 and TRBJ1-1; D may be TRBD1 (6 bases). The CDR3 is made up of 14 amino acids. Germline V gene sequence: CDR1 SGHAT, CDR2 FQNNGV. V was pared by 6 bases and J by 1 base, with 12 bases between. CDR3: CASRYRAENTEAFF. The CDR3 DNA sequence: TGTGCCAGCAGATACAGGGCGGAGAACACTGAAGCTTTCTTT.

Comments on this clonotype: A much more abundant neighbour one base away suggests this may be a read error. The genes are TRBV5-1 and TRBJ2-3; no definite D call. CDR3 length equals 13 residues. Germline CDR1 is SGHRS and CDR2 is YFSETQ. The CDR3, as DNA: TGCGCCAGCAGTATGGTTAGAATCTCTGAAGCTTGCTTT. Translation gives CASSMVRISEACF.

This clonotype was seen at least ten times. The chain has TRBV12-3 or TRBV12-4 and TRBJ2-5, with D hard to call. V gave up 6 bases and J gave up 2 bases, with 10 bases separating them. The CDR3 totals 13 residues. The CDR3 reads CASSRQIQETQYF. The DNA of the CDR3 is TGTGCCAGCAGCCGTCAGATTCAAGAGACCCAGTACTTC.

This clonotype came up many times. The chain employs TRBV7-8 and TRBJ2-2, with 9 bases lining up with TRBD1. Germline V gene lookup returns CDR1 SGHVS and CDR2 FQNEAQ. The junction had 7 bases not matched to a gene; V was cut back by 5 bases and J by 6 bases. The CDR3 sequence is 15 residues long. CDR3 amino acids: CASSPRDRASGELFF. In DNA, the CDR3 is TGTGCCAGCAGCCCTAGGGACAGGGCTTCCGGGGAGCTGTTTTTT.

This clonotype was detected ten times or more. The chain combines TRBV11-2 with TRBJ2-5; 8 bases are shared with TRBD1. V gave up 0 bases and J gave up 3 bases; unmatched junction bases: 9. This CDR3 region has 17 residues. CDR1 and CDR2 (germline): SGHAT, FQNNGV. CDR3 residues: CASSLEAAGGVEETQYF. Here the CDR3 DNA reads TGTGCCAGCAGCTTAGAGGCTGCAGGGGGCGTCGAAGAGACCCAGTACTTC.

The J gene is TRBJ2-7, the V gene TRBV28; 7 bases are shared with TRBD2. The junction had 10 bases not matched to a gene; V was cut back by 8 bases and J by 3 bases. This CDR3 is 14 amino acids long. Germline CDR1 MDHEN, CDR2 SYDVKM. The CDR3 reads CASCNGTTIYEQYF. DNA for the CDR3: TGTGCCAGCTGCAACGGGACTACCATCTACGAGCAGTACTTC.

This clonotype was observed at least ten times. The gene calls are TRBV2 and TRBJ1-2; no reliable D call. CDR3 length: 13 residues. Trimming removed 5 bases at V and 4 bases at J, with 11 bases between. Germline CDR1 reads SNHLY; CDR2 reads FYNNEI. This CDR3 reads CASSPDVPYGYTF. In DNA, the CDR3 is TGTGCCAGCAGTCCGGATGTCCCCTATGGCTACACCTTC.

This clonotype was picked up many times. This chain joins TRBV20-1 and TRBJ1-6, with D possibly TRBD1 on 5 matching bases. V shed 3 bases and J shed 8 bases, with 14 bases lying between them. From germline, CDR1 is DFQATT and CDR2 SNEGSKA (reference sequence). This CDR3 contains 14 residues. DNA for the CDR3: TGCAGTGCTAGTTTCGCCAGGGAGTATTCACCCCTCCACTTT. It codes for CSASFAREYSPLHF.

This clonotype was picked up many times. The chain joins TRBV28 to TRBJ1-5, with D possibly matching TRBD1 (6 bases). The germline gives CDR1 MDHEN, CDR2 SYDVKM. CDR3 length: 14 amino acids. Trimming cost V 6 bases and J 6 bases, with 15 bases left between them. CDR3 sequence reads: CASRGGGAGQPQHF. The CDR3 region has the DNA TGTGCCAGCAGGGGAGGGGGGGCTGGTCAGCCCCAGCATTTT.